These 16 T cell receptor beta chains were all obtained from the same sample, sequenced in a study of cytomegalovirus exposure and HLA in healthy donors. PCR employed 60 Vbeta and 13 Jbeta primers. TCRdb keeps only in-frame clones here, not all; method: immunoSEQ multiplex PCR. The table has about 120,000 clones, 9% to 10% seen once. Sequencing was carried out using PBMCs. The receptors were gathered from a man aged 25-45 years in good health and CMV-seronegative.

The chain employs TRBV7-9 and TRBJ1-1; D is unclear. The V end lost 8 bases, the J end lost 0 bases, and 10 bases lay between the germline ends. Germline lookup yields CDR1 SEHNR and CDR2 FQNEAQ (reference sequence). This CDR3 comprises 13 residues. CDR3 sequence reads: CASLASMNTEAFF. In nucleotides, the CDR3 is TGTGCCAGCTTAGCCAGCATGAACACTGAAGCTTTCTTT.

The gene calls are TRBV7-9 and TRBJ1-2; TRBD1 is a possible D gene (6 bases). The CDR3 loop spans 15 amino acids. Germline V gene data show CDR1 as SEHNR and CDR2 as FQNEAQ (reference sequence). V lost 5 bases, J lost 4 bases, and 17 bases lay in between. The CDR3 DNA follows: TGTGCCAGCAGCCTAAATGACAGGCCCCTCTATGGCTACACCTTC. This sequence encodes CASSLNDRPLYGYTF.

This clone came up a few times. The chain links TRBV4-1 to TRBJ2-7; 11 positions match TRBD1. The germline V gene encodes CDR1 MGHRA and CDR2 YSYEKL. This CDR3 comprises 15 residues. The trim removed 1 base at V and 4 bases at J, leaving 3 bases unmatched. The CDR3 loop reads CASSQAGQGEYEQYF. DNA for the CDR3: TGCGCCAGCAGCCAAGCGGGACAGGGGGAATACGAGCAGTACTTC.

The V call is TRBV19, the J call TRBJ1-4; D ambiguous. Deletions cut 2 bases from V and 10 bases from J, with 17 bases between. From germline, CDR1 is LNHDA and CDR2 SQIVND (reference sequence). There are 15 residues in the CDR3. In nucleotides, the CDR3 is TGTGCCAGTAGTATAAAATTGGCCGGCGAGGGAAAACTGTTTTTT. It specifies CASSIKLAGEGKLFF.

The sample holds a few counts of this clone. The CDR3 region is CASSVTLSGGGSDTQYF. CDR3 nucleotide sequence: TGTGCCAGCAGCGTAACTTTGAGCGGGGGTGGTTCGGATACGCAGTATTTT. The chain carries TRBV9 and TRBJ2-3, with TRBD2 matching over 8 bases. The trim removed 1 base at V and 6 bases at J, leaving 13 bases unmatched. Germline CDR1 SGDLS, CDR2 YYNGEE. The CDR3 is 17 residues long.

In this sample, this clone turned up a few times. The chain joins TRBV30 to TRBJ1-4; 7 positions match TRBD1. The germline CDR1 and CDR2 sequences are GTSNPN and SVGIG (reference sequence). J gave up 2 bases and V 4 bases, and 4 bases lay outside the gene matches. The CDR3 totals 14 residues. Written as DNA, the CDR3 is TGTGCCTGGAAAGGGGGCGTCACTAATGAAAAACTGTTTTTT. It is translated as CAWKGGVTNEKLFF. The whole variable domain, remainder taken from reference TRBV30 and TRBJ1-4, is SQTIHQWPATLVQPVGSPLSLECTVEGTSNPNLYWYRQAAGRGLQLLFYSVGIGQISSEVPQNLSASRPQDRQFILSSKKLLLSDSGFYLCAWKGGVTNEKLFFGSGTQLSVL.

On this clone: The identical CDR3 is also encoded by other nucleotide sequences in the sample. This sequence joins TRBV28 and TRBJ2-1; 8 bases are a match to TRBD2. With V trimmed by 5 bases and J by 9 bases, 12 bases remained unmatched. Germline assignment: CDR1 MDHEN and CDR2 SYDVKM. The CDR3 contains 15 residues. This CDR3 is CASSPRSGSSSEQFF. CDR3 nucleotide sequence: TGTGCCAGCAGTCCAAGGAGCGGGAGTTCGTCTGAGCAGTTCTTC.

This clone was seen only a few times. The V and J genes are TRBV30 and TRBJ2-3; 7 bases are shared with TRBD1. There are 15 residues in the CDR3. Germline V gene lookup returns CDR1 GTSNPN and CDR2 SVGIG (reference sequence). Trimming at V came to 3 bases and at J to 1 base, leaving 7 bases not matched to a gene. The CDR3 spells CAWSPEGARTDTQYF. For the CDR3, the DNA is TGTGCCTGGAGCCCAGAGGGGGCTCGCACAGATACGCAGTATTTT.

This clone was counted a few times. The chain has TRBV7-2 and TRBJ2-2; tentatively, D is TRBD1 (6 bases). The CDR3 consists of 16 residues. V dropped 5 bases and J dropped 2 bases, with 15 bases sitting between them. The germline gives CDR1 SGHTA, CDR2 FQGNSA. This CDR3 is CASSVSTGPNTGELFF. In DNA form, the CDR3 reads TGTGCCAGCAGCGTGTCGACAGGACCTAACACCGGGGAGCTGTTTTTT.

The CDR3 sequence is CASSLMATGETQYF. In DNA form, the CDR3 reads TGCGCCAGCAGCCTAATGGCTACCGGGGAGACCCAGTACTTC. This chain uses TRBV5-1 with TRBJ2-5; D not certain. V lost 4 bases to trimming and J lost 5 bases, with 15 bases between them. The CDR3 is made up of 14 amino acids. The germline V gene has CDR1 SGHRS and CDR2 YFSETQ.

The CDR3 here is CASSIESTDTQYF. CDR3 nucleotides: TGTGCCAGTAGTATCGAGAGCACAGATACGCAGTATTTT. The rearrangement links TRBV19 to TRBJ2-3, with unresolved D. This CDR3 is 13 amino acids long. Trimming stripped 3 bases from V and 0 bases from J, with 4 bases between. Per germline, CDR1 LNHDA and CDR2 SQIVND (reference sequence).

This clone was detected a few times. The V and J genes are TRBV30 and TRBJ1-1, with D possibly TRBD1 on 6 matching bases. The germline V gene encodes CDR1 GTSNPN and CDR2 SVGIG (reference sequence). V was clipped by 1 base and J by 11 bases, with 20 bases between them. The CDR3 runs to 14 residues. As DNA, the CDR3 is TGTGCCTGGAGTGAGGACAGATCCGGCCTGCGGGCTTTCTTT. Translating gives CAWSEDRSGLRAFF.

The J gene is TRBJ2-5, the V gene TRBV27, with 7 bases lining up with TRBD2. There are 10 residues in the CDR3. The V gene's germline CDR1 is MNHEY and CDR2 SMNVEV (reference sequence). Germline trimming cut 2 bases from V and 13 bases from J; bases unmatched to any gene: 1. CDR3 DNA sequence: TGTGCCAGCAGTTTAGGGGGGGGGTACTTC. Amino acids: CASSLGGGYF.

The chain uses TRBV11-3 and TRBJ2-5; TRBD2 is a possible D gene (5 bases). Germline V lookup: CDR1 SGHNT, CDR2 YENEEA. This CDR3 is 13 amino acids long. V lost 2 bases, J lost 5 bases, and 9 bases lay in between. The CDR3 here is CASSLFGEETQYF. The CDR3 bases are TGTGCCAGCAGCTTATTCGGGGAGGAGACCCAGTACTTC.

This rearrangement joins TRBV7-2 to TRBJ1-6, with D hard to call. The CDR3 is 15 amino acids. CDR1 is SGHTA and CDR2 is FQGNSA in the germline V gene. Trimming pared 3 bases from V and 6 bases from J, leaving 12 bases between. The CDR3 DNA follows: TGTGCCAGCAGCTTTGTTCCAGATACTAATTCACCCCTCCACTTT. It translates to CASSFVPDTNSPLHF.

In its sample, this clone was seen a few times. The V call is TRBV27, the J call TRBJ1-2, with 7 positions matching TRBD1. Trimming removed 6 bases from V and 8 bases from J; junction bases left unmatched: 9. The CDR3 length is 13 residues. Germline V gene lookup returns CDR1 MNHEY and CDR2 SMNVEV (reference sequence). The DNA for the CDR3 is TGTGCCAGCAGCCTCCAACAGGGGCTGGGCTACACCTTC. Its protein is CASSLQQGLGYTF.